These 25 T cell receptor beta chains originate from one sample sequenced in a study of response to subunit inactivated influenza vaccine. A single record per CDR3 protein comes from TCRdb applying MiXCR to the RT-PCR reads. Of hundreds of thousands of distinct CDR3 sequences listed, approximately 15% are singletons. The material was CD4+ T cells sorted from PBMCs, obtained around 2 years after vaccination. These receptors came from a man aged 50 to 69 who received an inactivated influenza vaccine.

This clonotype was counted between two and nine times. The V and J genes are TRBV5-4 and TRBJ1-2, with no clear D. The CDR3 loop spans 14 amino acids. Between the trimmed V and J ends, which lost 4 bases and 2 bases, there was a span of 12 bases. Looked up from germline, CDR1 is SGHNT and CDR2 is YYREEE (reference sequence). The CDR3 sequence is CASSLRAGNYGYTF. For the CDR3, the DNA is TGTGCCAGCAGCCTCCGGGCAGGAAACTATGGCTACACCTTC.

This clonotype was detected a few times. The genes are TRBV10-3 and TRBJ2-2; unclear D gene. The CDR3 runs 14 residues. CDR1 and CDR2 from the germline V gene are ENHRY and SYGVKD. Trimming cost V 2 bases and J 3 bases, with 7 bases left between them. CDR3 sequence: CAISELSYTGELFF. In DNA form, the CDR3 reads TGTGCCATCAGTGAGCTTTCCTACACCGGGGAGCTGTTTTTT.

The chain recombines TRBV25-1 with TRBJ2-7; 12 bases agree with TRBD2. The V segment lost 0 bases and the J segment 6 bases; nucleotides outside the gene matches: 3. Germline V gene lookup returns CDR1 MGHDK and CDR2 SYGVNS. The CDR3 consists of 15 residues. The CDR3 bases are TGTGCCAGCAGTGAATACCTAGCGGGAGGGATCGAGCAGTACTTC. Translated: CASSEYLAGGIEQYF.

Only a few counts were recorded for this clonotype. The chain employs TRBV12-3 or TRBV12-4 and TRBJ2-5, with 7 bases lining up with TRBD2. V gave up 6 bases and J gave up 2 bases; unmatched junction bases: 6. The CDR3 is 14 residues long. CDR3 bases: TGTGCCAGCAGCCGCGCTAGCGGACAAGAGACCCAGTACTTC. Its protein is CASSRASGQETQYF.

The gene calls are TRBV6-5 and TRBJ2-7; D call uncertain. CDR1 MNHEY and CDR2 SVGAGI come from the germline V gene. The CDR3 sequence is 14 residues long. Trimming removed 4 bases at V and 6 bases at J, with 16 bases between. The CDR3 DNA follows: TGTGCCAGCAGTTTGGCTATTAAGGGTACCGAGCAGTACTTC. Encoded protein: CASSLAIKGTEQYF.

This clonotype was counted only a few times. The chain recombines TRBV7-6 with TRBJ2-5; 8 bases agree with TRBD1. Germline-derived CDR1 and CDR2 are SGHVS and FNYEAQ. Trimming removed 3 bases from V and 4 bases from J; junction bases left unmatched: 4. CDR3 size: 14 residues. This CDR3 reads CASSFLTGGETQYF. CDR3 DNA sequence: TGTGCCAGCAGCTTCCTAACAGGGGGAGAGACCCAGTACTTC.

This clonotype showed up many times. The chain couples TRBV5-1 to TRBJ2-3; D gene uncertain. Germline CDR1 reads SGHRS; CDR2 reads YFSETQ. The ends were cut back, 4 bases at V and 5 bases at J, with 11 bases in the middle. The CDR3 spans 13 residues. The DNA for the CDR3 is TGCGCCAGCAGCGTGGATAGCCGAGATACGCAGTATTTT. Protein product: CASSVDSRDTQYF.

This clonotype came up a few times. The chain recombines TRBV20-1 with TRBJ2-7; TRBD1 aligns across 7 bases. This CDR3 is 14 amino acids long. Trimming at V came to 6 bases and at J to 5 bases, leaving 13 bases not matched to a gene. Germline-derived CDR1 and CDR2 are DFQATT and SNEGSKA (reference sequence). The CDR3, as DNA: TGCAGTGCCAACAATCCGACAGGGAGCGACGAGCAGTACTTC. It specifies CSANNPTGSDEQYF.

This clonotype has a single count. This sequence joins TRBV6-1 and TRBJ1-5; TRBD1 is a possible D gene (6 bases). CDR1 is MNHNS, CDR2 SASEGT, per germline. V lost 3 bases and J lost 5, with 11 bases in between. This CDR3 is built from 14 residues. The CDR3: CASSDRGVDQPQHF. The CDR3 nucleotides read TGTGCCAGCAGTGACAGGGGAGTTGATCAGCCCCAGCATTTT.

This chain links TRBV4-3 with TRBJ2-7, with 7 bases that match TRBD2. This CDR3 has 15 amino acids. V lost 1 base and J lost 4; bases outside the gene matches: 7. In germline, CDR1 is LGHNA, CDR2 YSLEER. The CDR3 region is CASSQGRDYWYEQYF. The CDR3 DNA reads TGCGCCAGCAGCCAAGGGCGGGACTACTGGTACGAGCAGTACTTC.

The V and J genes are TRBV12-3 or TRBV12-4 and TRBJ1-3, with D maybe TRBD1 (5 bases). The CDR3 is 15 amino acids. V was cut by 7 bases and J by 0 bases, with 13 bases left in between. CDR3 amino acids: CASKRDLVSGNTIYF. In nucleotides, the CDR3 is TGTGCCAGCAAACGGGACCTCGTCTCTGGAAACACCATATATTTT.

The chain links TRBV3-1 to TRBJ2-7; TRBD1 aligns across 7 bases. The CDR3 length is 14 residues. J gave up 5 bases and V 3 bases, and 7 bases lay outside the gene matches. Germline V lookup: CDR1 LGHDT, CDR2 YNNKEL (reference sequence). The CDR3 is CASSHRQGPHEQYF. As DNA, the CDR3 is TGTGCCAGCAGCCACAGACAGGGTCCGCACGAGCAGTACTTC.

There are a few counts of this clonotype. The V gene is TRBV11-2, the J gene TRBJ2-1; D might be TRBD1 (5 bases). CDR3 length: 21 residues. Per the germline V gene, CDR1 is SGHAT and CDR2 is FQNNGV. Trimming stripped 4 bases from V and 8 bases from J, with 36 bases between. CDR3: CASSSWSRTWGDSPQNDEQFF. In DNA, the CDR3 is TGTGCCAGCAGCTCCTGGTCCCGAACATGGGGCGATTCCCCCCAAAACGATGAGCAGTTCTTC.

This clonotype was seen once. The junction differs from germline at one of its ends, possibly a read error. V is TRBV5-5 and J is TRBJ1-5, with D possibly matching TRBD1 (6 bases). The CDR3 runs to 15 residues. Per the germline V gene, CDR1 is SGHKS and CDR2 is YYEKEE (reference sequence). The CDR3 sequence: CASSLARGYSQPRHF. For the CDR3, the DNA is TGTGCCAGCAGCTTGGCCAGGGGTTATAGTCAGCCCCGGCATTTT.

The chain uses TRBV6-1 and TRBJ2-3; 8 bases align to TRBD2. Germline values: CDR1 MNHNS, CDR2 SASEGT. The CDR3 has 15 residues. V shed 6 bases and J 7 bases; nucleotides not matched to a gene: 12. The CDR3, as DNA: TGTGCCAGCAGGTCAACCGGACGCGGGAGGTATACGCAGTATTTT. This codes for CASRSTGRGRYTQYF.

This sequence joins TRBV28 and TRBJ2-4; TRBD2 matches 7 bases. Trimming removed 2 bases from V and 3 bases from J; junction bases left unmatched: 1. The germline CDR1 and CDR2 sequences are MDHEN and SYDVKM. The CDR3 is made up of 14 amino acids. CDR3 residues: CASSLSGVKNIQYF. CDR3 DNA sequence: TGTGCCAGCAGTTTAAGCGGGGTCAAAAACATTCAGTACTTC.

As to this clonotype: The germline gene is not matched at one end of the junction; a read error may be the cause. The rearrangement uses TRBV7-2 and TRBJ2-3; D may be TRBD2 (6 bases). Germline CDR1 reads SGHTA; CDR2 reads FQGNSA. There are 15 residues in the CDR3. DNA for the CDR3: TGTGCCAGCTGCCTTAACGCGGGAACCACAAATACGCAGTATTTT. This gives the protein CASCLNAGTTNTQYF.

The J gene is TRBJ2-7, the V gene TRBV20-1; D uncertain. Germline V gives CDR1 DFQATT, CDR2 SNEGSKA (reference sequence). The CDR3 runs to 12 residues. V was trimmed by 4 bases and J by 5 bases, leaving 12 bases between them. CDR3: CSATLSGDEQYF. DNA for the CDR3: TGCAGTGCTACACTAAGTGGGGACGAGCAGTACTTC.

In this sample, this clonotype turned up a few times. The genes are TRBV7-2 and TRBJ2-5; tentative D call: TRBD2 (6 bases). The CDR3 contains 13 residues. V gave up 2 bases and J gave up 5 bases, with 9 bases separating them. Per germline, CDR1 SGHTA and CDR2 FQGNSA. The CDR3 DNA reads TGTGCCAGCAGCTTACGGGGGAAGGAGACCCAGTACTTC. Translating it yields CASSLRGKETQYF.

This clonotype was recorded at least ten times. The chain joins TRBV10-2 to TRBJ1-1; D is unclear. There are 13 residues in the CDR3. Germline CDR1 is WSHSY and CDR2 is SAAADI. Between the trimmed V and J ends, which lost 6 bases and 3 bases, there was a span of 11 bases. This CDR3 reads CASSGNSYTEAFF. The CDR3, as DNA: TGCGCCAGCAGCGGGAACAGTTACACTGAAGCTTTCTTT.

Only a few counts were recorded for this clonotype. The chain links TRBV11-2 to TRBJ2-3; D gene uncertain. Germline assignment: CDR1 SGHAT and CDR2 FQNNGV. This CDR3 has 14 residues. The germline V and J ends were trimmed by 3 bases and 2 bases, with 9 bases remaining between them. CDR3 in amino acids: CASSFSANTDTQYF. Written as DNA, the CDR3 is TGTGCCAGCAGCTTCTCCGCCAACACAGATACGCAGTATTTT.

In this sample, this clonotype turned up many times. The chain has TRBV5-1 and TRBJ2-1, with TRBD1 identical over 10 bases. This CDR3 region has 18 residues. The V gene end was trimmed by 1 base and the J gene end by 3 bases; junction bases not matched to a gene: 10. Germline V gene sequence: CDR1 SGHRS, CDR2 YFSETQ. CDR3 residues: CASSLRVFRTGGYNEQFF. DNA of the CDR3: TGCGCCAGCAGCTTGAGAGTCTTTAGGACAGGGGGCTACAATGAGCAGTTCTTC.

This clonotype was detected only a few times. V and J are TRBV19 and TRBJ1-1; D is perhaps TRBD1 (6 bases). The CDR3 spans 15 residues. Trimming shortened V by 5 bases and J by 5 bases, and 18 bases separated the two germline ends. Per the germline V gene, CDR1 is LNHDA and CDR2 is SQIVND (reference sequence). The CDR3 region has the DNA TGTGCCAGTAGTTTACCGGGGGGGCAGTGGACTGAAGCTTTCTTT. This gives the protein CASSLPGGQWTEAFF.

This clonotype appeared a few times. An end of the junction differs from the germline gene, which may be a read error. The chain carries TRBV20-1 and TRBJ2-3; no firm D call. The CDR3 sequence is 14 residues long. The V gene's germline CDR1 is DFQATT and CDR2 SNEGSKA (reference sequence). The CDR3 coding sequence is TGCAGTGTTAGAACGACGGATAGCACAGATACGCAGTATTTT. This translates into CSVRTTDSTDTQYF.

This clonotype was recorded a few times. V gene TRBV10-3 combines with J gene TRBJ2-1; D gene uncertain. Germline V CDR1 and CDR2: ENHRY, SYGVKD. The CDR3 totals 15 residues. Trimming pared 4 bases from V and 8 bases from J, leaving 18 bases between. The CDR3: CAISAGPPSGDEQFF. The CDR3 DNA follows: TGTGCCATCAGTGCGGGTCCCCCTTCCGGAGATGAGCAGTTCTTC.